The next 18 T cell receptor beta chains were all read from a single sample in a study of Ad26.COV2.S vaccination and SARS-CoV-2 variants. TCRdb's copy holds only in-frame clones and misses some; the assay was immunoSEQ multiplex PCR. Among 450,000 to 550,000 clones listed, 70% to 90% were seen once. Treatment defined: 15 to 20 received Ad26.COV2.S at low or high dose, single or two shots; about 5 received placebo; per-sample allocation not given. Sampling took place 63 days after the first vaccine or placebo injection. The sample consisted of peripheral blood, taken in a trial of Ad26.COV2.S vaccine versus placebo. The receptor source for this set is a person aged 18-65 years who received the Ad26.COV2.S COVID-19 vaccine or a placebo.

J is TRBJ1-2 and V is TRBV6-2 or TRBV6-3; TRBD1 matches at 8 bases. There are 16 residues in the CDR3. Germline assignment: CDR1 MNHEY and CDR2 SVGEGT. V lost 2 bases to trimming and J lost 8 bases; unmatched junction nucleotides: 13. CDR3 amino acids: CASSYGQGKALWGYTF. CDR3 sequence (DNA): TGTGCCAGCAGTTACGGACAGGGAAAAGCCCTATGGGGCTACACCTTC.

This clone was seen once. V usage is TRBV6-5 and J usage is TRBJ1-2; D unresolved. V was trimmed by 0 bases and J by 7 bases, leaving 15 bases between them. The CDR3 spans 15 residues. The germline V gene has CDR1 MNHEY and CDR2 SVGAGI. CDR3 loop: CASSYSALLESGYTF. Here the CDR3 DNA reads TGTGCCAGCAGTTACTCGGCCCTTCTGGAAAGTGGCTACACCTTC.

The chain links TRBV4-1 to TRBJ1-5, with 8 bases aligning to TRBD1. CDR3 length equals 18 residues. Looked up from germline, CDR1 is MGHRA and CDR2 is YSYEKL. J lost 2 bases, V lost 1 base, and 10 bases had no gene match. The CDR3 DNA reads TGCGCCAGCAGCCAAGGCAGGGGGCTTTTAGTTGGCAATCAGCCCCAGCATTTT. Amino acid sequence: CASSQGRGLLVGNQPQHF.

Regarding this clone: Other DNA sequences within the sample encode an identical CDR3. The CDR3 protein is CASSLVTYGYTF. In DNA form, the CDR3 reads TGTGCCAGCAGTTTGGTCACATATGGCTACACCTTC. The chain employs TRBV28 and TRBJ1-2, with unresolved D. Germline-derived CDR1 and CDR2 are MDHEN and SYDVKM. The CDR3 has 12 residues. V lost 3 bases to trimming and J lost 5 bases, with 7 bases between them.

This chain connects TRBV7-9 to TRBJ1-1; 7 bases fit TRBD1. The germline V gene encodes CDR1 SEHNR and CDR2 FQNEAQ (reference sequence). The CDR3 sequence is 14 residues long. V trimming: 5 bases; J trimming: 4 bases; junction bases outside the gene matches: 7. The CDR3 coding sequence is TGTGCCAGCAGCGCAACGACAGGGTCCACTGAAGCTTTCTTT. This sequence encodes CASSATTGSTEAFF.

This sequence joins TRBV20-1 and TRBJ1-1, with D uncertain. V lost 2 bases to trimming and J lost 6 bases, with 4 bases between them. Germline V lookup: CDR1 DFQATT, CDR2 SNEGSKA (reference sequence). The CDR3 consists of 10 residues. The CDR3 DNA reads TGCAGTGCTAGATTAGCTGAAGCTTTCTTT. This gives the protein CSARLAEAFF.

The chain links TRBV30 to TRBJ2-1; 8 bases are shared with TRBD2. Trimming cost V 3 bases and J 4 bases; bases outside gene matches: 5. In germline, CDR1 is GTSNPN, CDR2 SVGIG (reference sequence). The CDR3 totals 14 residues. Here the CDR3 DNA reads TGTGCCTGGAGCACGGGACTAGGTTACAATGAGCAGTTCTTC. Its translation is CAWSTGLGYNEQFF.

The chain uses TRBV19 and TRBJ1-5, with a weak D call TRBD1 (5 bases). Between the trimmed V and J ends, which lost 4 bases and 4 bases, there was a span of 14 bases. Germline CDR1 reads LNHDA; CDR2 reads SQIVND (reference sequence). CDR3 length: 15 residues. The CDR3 protein is CASSTEGRINQPQHF. CDR3 DNA sequence: TGTGCCAGTAGTACAGAGGGACGGATAAATCAGCCCCAGCATTTT. Supplemented by reference TRBV19 and TRBJ1-5, the full variable domain reads DGGITQSPKYLFRKEGQNVTLSCEQNLNHDAMYWYRQDPGQGLRLIYYSQIVNDFQKGDIAEGYSVSREKKESFPLTVTSAQKNPTAFYLCASSTEGRINQPQHFGDGTRLSIL.

V gene TRBV18 combines with J gene TRBJ1-5, with 10 positions matching TRBD1. The V gene's germline CDR1 is KGHSH and CDR2 LQKENI. This CDR3 spans 16 amino acids. V lost 6 bases and J lost 4; bases outside the gene matches: 9. Written as DNA, the CDR3 is TGTGCCAGCTCCCTCACCCGGGGACAGGGGAATCAGCCCCAGCATTTT. It codes for CASSLTRGQGNQPQHF.

This clone was seen more than once but under ten times. V usage is TRBV3-1 (or the pseudogene TRBV3-2) and J usage is TRBJ1-2, with D perhaps matching TRBD1 (5 bases). Germline V lookup: CDR1 LGHDT, CDR2 YNNKEL (reference sequence). The CDR3 loop spans 14 amino acids. Trimming shortened V by 4 bases and J by 4 bases, and 13 bases separated the two germline ends. CDR3 protein: CASSPLGPFYGYTF. The CDR3 DNA reads as TGTGCCAGCAGCCCTTTGGGACCATTCTATGGCTACACCTTC.

The chain is built from TRBV7-2 and TRBJ2-7; no clear D. The germline gives CDR1 SGHTA, CDR2 FQGNSA. The V end was cut by 1 base, the J end by 0 bases, with 10 bases between. The CDR3 length is 15 residues. The CDR3 reads CASSLDIRSSYEQYF. CDR3 nucleotides: TGTGCCAGCAGCTTAGACATACGGAGCTCCTACGAGCAGTACTTC.

The chain links TRBV3-1 (or the pseudogene TRBV3-2) to TRBJ1-5, with D tentatively TRBD1 (6 bases). The germline gives CDR1 LGHDT, CDR2 YNNKEL (reference sequence). V lost 6 bases to trimming and J lost 6 bases, with 18 bases between them. CDR3 length equals 15 residues. CDR3 nucleotides: TGTGCCAGCAGTGCAGGGGTGTCGGGGAGTCAGCCCCAGCATTTT. It codes for CASSAGVSGSQPQHF.

This chain links TRBV20-1 with TRBJ1-2; D unclear. The V gene's germline CDR1 is DFQATT and CDR2 SNEGSKA (reference sequence). The V end was cut by 1 base, the J end by 4 bases, with 4 bases between. The CDR3 covers 11 residues. The CDR3 reads CSARAGYGYTF. In nucleotides, the CDR3 is TGCAGTGCTAGAGCGGGCTATGGCTACACCTTC.

In regard to this clone: The junction departs from germline at one end; a sequencing error may be responsible. The chain combines TRBV7-9 with TRBJ2-3; TRBD2 aligns across 8 bases. This CDR3 comprises 15 residues. Germline values: CDR1 SEHNR, CDR2 FQNEAQ (reference sequence). DNA for the CDR3: TGTGCCAGCGGAAAAGGAGCGGGAGCCACATATACGCAGTATTTT. It yields the protein CASGKGAGATYTQYF.

The genes are TRBV30 and TRBJ1-2; 7 bases fit TRBD1. V gave up 0 bases and J gave up 4 bases; unmatched junction bases: 2. CDR3 length: 13 residues. Germline lookup yields CDR1 GTSNPN and CDR2 SVGIG (reference sequence). The CDR3 nucleotides are TGTGCCTGGAGTGTACAGGGGTTCTATGGCTACACCTTC. Residues: CAWSVQGFYGYTF.

The rearrangement joins TRBV10-3 to TRBJ2-7; 14 nucleotides agree with TRBD2. The trim removed 2 bases at V and 7 bases at J, leaving 7 bases unmatched. CDR1 and CDR2 from the germline V gene are ENHRY and SYGVKD. CDR3 length equals 16 residues. The DNA for the CDR3 is TGTGCCATCAGTGAGAGGGGACTAGCGGGAGTAGGGGAGCAGTACTTC. This encodes CAISERGLAGVGEQYF.

This clone was seen only once. The chain combines TRBV25-1 with TRBJ1-1; 10 bases match TRBD1. With 4 bases clipped from V and 4 bases from J, the junction kept 9 bases outside the gene matches. Looked up from germline, CDR1 is MGHDK and CDR2 is SYGVNS. The CDR3 sequence is 16 residues long. In nucleotides, the CDR3 is TGTGCCAGCAGTGTCGTGACAGGGGGCTTTTTCACTGAAGCTTTCTTT. This translates into CASSVVTGGFFTEAFF.

The genes are TRBV28 and TRBJ1-2; 8 bases fit TRBD1. Germline lookup yields CDR1 MDHEN and CDR2 SYDVKM. The J segment lost 5 bases and the V segment lost 9 bases, leaving 14 bases of the junction unmatched. The CDR3 has 15 residues. DNA of the CDR3: TGTGCCAGTAAAAGAGGAGGACAGGGATTATATGGCTACACCTTC. Translated: CASKRGGQGLYGYTF.